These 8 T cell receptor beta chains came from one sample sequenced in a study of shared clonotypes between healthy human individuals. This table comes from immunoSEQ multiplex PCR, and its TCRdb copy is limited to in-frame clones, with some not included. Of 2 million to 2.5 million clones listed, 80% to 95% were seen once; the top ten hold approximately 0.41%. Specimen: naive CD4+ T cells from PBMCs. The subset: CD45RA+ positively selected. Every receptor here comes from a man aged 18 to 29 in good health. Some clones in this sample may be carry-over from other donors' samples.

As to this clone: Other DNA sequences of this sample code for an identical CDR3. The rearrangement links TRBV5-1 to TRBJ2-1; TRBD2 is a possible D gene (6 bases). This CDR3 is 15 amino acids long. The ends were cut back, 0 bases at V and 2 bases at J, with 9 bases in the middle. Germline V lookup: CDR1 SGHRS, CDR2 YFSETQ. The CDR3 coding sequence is TGCGCCAGCAGCTTGGGGGCGGGGCCCTACAATGAGCAGTTCTTC. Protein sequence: CASSLGAGPYNEQFF.

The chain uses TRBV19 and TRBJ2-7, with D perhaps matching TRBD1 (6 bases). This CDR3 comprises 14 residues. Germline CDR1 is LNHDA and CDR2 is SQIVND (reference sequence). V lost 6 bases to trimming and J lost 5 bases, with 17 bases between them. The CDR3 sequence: CASSLTGYWDEQYF. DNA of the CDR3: TGTGCCAGTAGCCTTACAGGGTATTGGGACGAGCAGTACTTC.

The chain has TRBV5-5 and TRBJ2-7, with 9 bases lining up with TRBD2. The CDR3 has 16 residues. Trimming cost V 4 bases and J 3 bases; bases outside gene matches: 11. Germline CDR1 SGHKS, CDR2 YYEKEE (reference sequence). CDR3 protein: CASSTNPSGTIYEQYF. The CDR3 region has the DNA TGTGCCAGCAGCACGAACCCTAGCGGGACCATCTACGAGCAGTACTTC.

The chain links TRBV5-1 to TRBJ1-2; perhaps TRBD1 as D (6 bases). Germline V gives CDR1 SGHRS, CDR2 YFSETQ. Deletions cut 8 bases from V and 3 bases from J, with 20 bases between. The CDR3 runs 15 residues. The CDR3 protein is CASTRDTARHYGYTF. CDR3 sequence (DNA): TGCGCCAGTACCCGGGACACCGCGCGTCACTATGGCTACACCTTC.

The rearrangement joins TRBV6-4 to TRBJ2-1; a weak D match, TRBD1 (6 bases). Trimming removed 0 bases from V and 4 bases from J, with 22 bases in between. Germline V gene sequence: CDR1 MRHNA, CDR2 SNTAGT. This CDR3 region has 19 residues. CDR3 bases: TGTGCCAGCAGTGACTCGAGGAGTCACAGGGTCCAATATTACAATGAGCAGTTCTTC. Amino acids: CASSDSRSHRVQYYNEQFF.

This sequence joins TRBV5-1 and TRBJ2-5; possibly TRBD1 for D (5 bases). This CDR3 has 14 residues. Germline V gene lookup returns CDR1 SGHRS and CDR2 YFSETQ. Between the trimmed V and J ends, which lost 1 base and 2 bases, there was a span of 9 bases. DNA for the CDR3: TGCGCCAGCAGCTTGTGGGGCCTTCAAGAGACCCAGTACTTC. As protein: CASSLWGLQETQYF.

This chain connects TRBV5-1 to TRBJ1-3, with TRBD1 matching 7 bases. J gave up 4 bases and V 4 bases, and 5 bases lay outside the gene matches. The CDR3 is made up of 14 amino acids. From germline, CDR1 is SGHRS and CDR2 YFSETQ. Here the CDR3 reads CASSQTGTGNTIYF. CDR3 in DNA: TGCGCCAGCAGCCAGACAGGGACCGGAAACACCATATATTTT.

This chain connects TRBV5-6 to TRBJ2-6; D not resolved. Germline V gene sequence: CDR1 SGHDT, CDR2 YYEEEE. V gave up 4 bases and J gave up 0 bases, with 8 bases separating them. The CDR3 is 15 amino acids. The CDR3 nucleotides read TGTGCCAGCAGCCCCTGGAGCTCTGGGGCCAACGTCCTGACTTTC. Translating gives CASSPWSSGANVLTF.